This TCR beta chain emerged from a study of T cells in Graves' hyperthyroidism and ophthalmopathy. Germline V gene data show CDR1 as KGHDR and CDR2 as SFDVKD. This CDR3 region has 14 residues. With 9 bases removed from V and 6 bases from J, the gap between germline ends came to 19 bases. It was RNA transcripts that yielded the amplified TCR beta CDR3 regions. The TCR CDR3 first-round RT-PCR relied on the HTBI primer set. Using its own MiXCR run on the multiplex PCR reads, TCRdb lists one record per CDR3 protein. The sample contains around 520,000 distinct CDR3 sequences, around an eighth of which appear only once. Newly diagnosed patients aged 18 to 65 had hyperthyroidism of under 2 months' duration. Those patients with uncontrolled infection, other autoimmune disease, pregnancy or lactation were excluded. Clinical symptoms, serum thyroxine and TRAb, thyroid ultrasound and orbital computed tomography together formed the diagnostic basis.

The source material was blood. This clonotype was obtained from a woman between 18 and 29 years old with Graves' hyperthyroidism. V is TRBV24-1 and J is TRBJ1-2, with D unclear. The CDR3, as DNA: TGTGCCACCCCGAACGAGACCGCGAGCCATGGCTACACCTTC. Amino acid sequence: CATPNETASHGYTF.